The text below deals with one TCR beta chain. This CDR3 is built from 19 residues. Germline CDR1 and CDR2: WSHSY and SAAADI. TCRdb fed the PCR reads into MiXCR, producing one record per CDR3 protein. The profile shows nearly 4,000 distinct CDR3 sequences, roughly 47% of them singletons. Samples came from patients with localized non-small cell lung adenocarcinoma. The sample belongs to a study of CD4 and CD8 cells across lung adenocarcinoma regions. This TCR was sampled from a female donor with lung adenocarcinoma. The CD4 and CD8 labels of this study may be unreliable. V is TRBV10-2 and J is TRBJ2-4, with a tentative D call TRBD1 (6 bases). Matching the DNA end better, TRBJ2-5 makes the J call doubtful. Sequenced sample: CD4+ T cells from the margin of a lung tumor. CDR3 bases: TGCGCCAGCAGTGAGTCGACGGTGGTGGCAGGGGACCCCGGCGGGACCCAGTACTTC. This encodes CASSESTVVAGDPGGTQYF.